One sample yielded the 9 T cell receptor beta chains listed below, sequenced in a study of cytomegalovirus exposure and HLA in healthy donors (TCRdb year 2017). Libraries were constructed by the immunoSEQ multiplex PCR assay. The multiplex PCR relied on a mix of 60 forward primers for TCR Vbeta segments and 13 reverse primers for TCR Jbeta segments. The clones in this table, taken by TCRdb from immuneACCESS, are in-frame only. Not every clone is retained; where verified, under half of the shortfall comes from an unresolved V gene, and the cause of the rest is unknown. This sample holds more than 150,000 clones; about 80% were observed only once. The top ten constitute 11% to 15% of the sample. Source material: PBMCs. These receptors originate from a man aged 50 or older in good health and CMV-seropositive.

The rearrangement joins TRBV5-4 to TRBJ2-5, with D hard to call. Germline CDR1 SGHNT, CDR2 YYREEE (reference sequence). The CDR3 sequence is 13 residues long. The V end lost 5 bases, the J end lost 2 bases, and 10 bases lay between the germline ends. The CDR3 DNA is TGTGCCAGCAGTTCTCTAGAGCAAGAGACCCAGTACTTC. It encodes CASSSLEQETQYF.

As DNA, the CDR3 is TGTGCCAGCAGCTTCTACGGGGACACCATATATTTT. Its protein is CASSFYGDTIYF. The chain has TRBV7-2 and TRBJ1-3; D gene uncertain. The germline V and J ends were trimmed by 3 bases and 8 bases, with 8 bases remaining between them. The germline CDR1 and CDR2 sequences are SGHTA and FQGNSA. CDR3 length: 12 amino acids.

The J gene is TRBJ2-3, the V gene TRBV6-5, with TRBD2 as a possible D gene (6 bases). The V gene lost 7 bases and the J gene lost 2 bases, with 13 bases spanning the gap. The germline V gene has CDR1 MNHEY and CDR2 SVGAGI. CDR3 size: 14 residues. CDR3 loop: CASNRRGLTDTQYF. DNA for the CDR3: TGTGCCAGCAATCGGAGGGGCCTCACAGATACGCAGTATTTT.

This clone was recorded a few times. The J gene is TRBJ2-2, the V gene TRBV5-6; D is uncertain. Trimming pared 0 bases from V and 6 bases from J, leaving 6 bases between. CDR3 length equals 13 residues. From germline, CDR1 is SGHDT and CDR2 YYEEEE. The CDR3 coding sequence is TGTGCCAGCAGCTTGGGTCTTGCCGGGGAGCTGTTTTTT. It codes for CASSLGLAGELFF.

CDR3 DNA: TGTGCCAGCAGTTTGTCAGGGTCGGGCAACTATGGCTACACCTTC. Translation gives CASSLSGSGNYGYTF. The chain joins TRBV27 to TRBJ1-2; tentative D call: TRBD1 (5 bases). The CDR3 has 15 amino acids. The germline V and J ends were trimmed by 3 bases and 2 bases, with 13 bases remaining between them. From germline, CDR1 is MNHEY and CDR2 SMNVEV (reference sequence).

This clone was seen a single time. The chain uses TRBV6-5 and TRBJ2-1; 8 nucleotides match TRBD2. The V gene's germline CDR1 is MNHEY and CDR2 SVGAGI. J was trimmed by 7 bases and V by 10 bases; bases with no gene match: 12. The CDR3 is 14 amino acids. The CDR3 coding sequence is TGTGCCACCTGGAGGGCGGGGGGCTCGAATGAGCAGTTCTTC. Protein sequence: CATWRAGGSNEQFF.

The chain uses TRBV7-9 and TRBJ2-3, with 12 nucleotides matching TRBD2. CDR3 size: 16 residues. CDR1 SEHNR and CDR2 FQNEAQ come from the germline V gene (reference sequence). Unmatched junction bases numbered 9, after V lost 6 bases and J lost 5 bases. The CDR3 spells CASSTLAGGGGDTQYF. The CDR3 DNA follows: TGTGCCAGCAGTACCCTAGCGGGGGGGGGCGGAGATACGCAGTATTTT.

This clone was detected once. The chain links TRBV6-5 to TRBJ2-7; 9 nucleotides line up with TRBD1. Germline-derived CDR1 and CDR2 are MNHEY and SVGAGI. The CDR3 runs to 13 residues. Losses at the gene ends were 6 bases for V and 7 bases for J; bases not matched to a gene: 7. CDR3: CASRKGQGGEQYF. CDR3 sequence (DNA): TGTGCCAGCAGAAAGGGACAGGGCGGGGAGCAGTACTTC.

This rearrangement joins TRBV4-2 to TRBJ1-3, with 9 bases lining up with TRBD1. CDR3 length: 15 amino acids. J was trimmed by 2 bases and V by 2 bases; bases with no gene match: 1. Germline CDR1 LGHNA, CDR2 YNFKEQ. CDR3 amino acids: CASSQTGGPGNTIYF. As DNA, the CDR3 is TGTGCCAGCAGCCAAACAGGGGGCCCTGGAAACACCATATATTTT.